Listed here are 22 T cell receptor beta chains from one sample, sequenced in a study of identical twins. In TCRdb, the 5' RACE reads were re-called with MiXCR into one record per CDR3 protein. The repertoire holds some 710,000 distinct CDR3 sequences, with 6.1% as singletons. Sample: naive T cells sorted from blood. Receptor source: a man between 18 and 29 years old in good health.

In this sample, this clonotype turned up many times. V and J are TRBV20-1 and TRBJ2-7; maybe TRBD1 (5 bases). The CDR3 spans 13 residues. The V end lost 6 bases, the J end lost 5 bases, and 17 bases lay between the germline ends. Germline-derived CDR1 and CDR2 are DFQATT and SNEGSKA (reference sequence). The CDR3 protein is CSAPRLGQNEQYF. The CDR3 coding sequence is TGCAGTGCGCCCCGCCTAGGACAAAACGAGCAGTACTTC.

The chain couples TRBV6-1 to TRBJ1-6; no firm D call. V dropped 2 bases and J dropped 9 bases, with 5 bases sitting between them. The CDR3 consists of 12 residues. Germline V gene data show CDR1 as MNHNS and CDR2 as SASEGT. As DNA, the CDR3 is TGTGCCAGCAGTGAAAGCCGTTCACCCCTCCACTTT. It codes for CASSESRSPLHF.

The CDR3, as DNA: TGTGCCAGCAGCCAATCTCTACTAGCGGTAAATTACGAGCAGTACTTC. Residues: CASSQSLLAVNYEQYF. The chain has TRBV16 and TRBJ2-7; 8 positions agree with TRBD2. V lost 0 bases and J lost 4; bases outside the gene matches: 8. The germline V gene has CDR1 KGHSY and CDR2 FQNENV. This CDR3 has 16 residues. Drawing the rest from reference TRBV16 and TRBJ2-7, the complete variable domain is GEEVAQTPKHLVRGEGQKAKLYCAPIKGHSYVFWYQQVLKNEFKFLISFQNENVFDETGMPKERFSAKCLPNSPCSLEIQATKLEDSAVYFCASSQSLLAVNYEQYFGPGTRLTVT.

This clonotype was seen a few times. The chain has TRBV30 and TRBJ2-2; D ambiguous. Per the germline V gene, CDR1 is GTSNPN and CDR2 is SVGIG (reference sequence). The CDR3 runs to 12 residues. Between the trimmed V and J ends, which lost 6 bases and 1 base, there was a span of 6 bases. CDR3 in DNA: TGTGCCTGCCCGCGGAACACCGGGGAGCTGTTTTTT. This gives the protein CACPRNTGELFF. Looking up the rest from reference TRBV30 and TRBJ2-2 gives the full variable domain: SQTIHQWPATLVQPVGSPLSLECTVEGTSNPNLYWYRQAAGRGLQLLFYSVGIGQISSEVPQNLSASRPQDRQFILSSKKLLLSDSGFYLCACPRNTGELFFGEGSRLTVL.

There are a few counts of this clonotype. This chain links TRBV5-1 with TRBJ2-2; TRBD1 matches 9 bases. V trimming: 4 bases; J trimming: 5 bases; junction bases outside the gene matches: 6. The V gene's germline CDR1 is SGHRS and CDR2 YFSETQ. The CDR3 spans 15 residues. In DNA form, the CDR3 reads TGCGCCAGCAGCCCTGCGGGACAGGGAACCGGGGAGCTGTTTTTT. Its translation is CASSPAGQGTGELFF.

This clonotype appeared many times. This sequence joins TRBV12-3 or TRBV12-4 and TRBJ1-1; D might be TRBD1 (6 bases). This CDR3 is 12 amino acids long. With 3 bases removed from V and 7 bases from J, the gap between germline ends came to 9 bases. For the CDR3, the DNA is TGTGCCAGCAGTTTGATAGGGGGTGAAGCTTTCTTT. This sequence encodes CASSLIGGEAFF.

This chain links TRBV28 with TRBJ2-7; D may be TRBD1 (6 bases). Trimming stripped 4 bases from V and 11 bases from J, with 15 bases between. Germline lookup yields CDR1 MDHEN and CDR2 SYDVKM. This CDR3 is built from 12 residues. CDR3 in amino acids: CASSSTGILEYF. The CDR3 region has the DNA TGTGCCAGCAGTTCCACAGGGATCCTAGAGTACTTC.

The rearrangement joins TRBV21-1 to TRBJ1-5. TRBV21-1 is given as a pseudogene. This CDR3 comprises 17 residues. The CDR3 reads CASSKVLQVLGPKPQHF. CDR3 DNA: TGTGCCAGCAGCAAAGTGTTACAAGTCCTAGGTCCTAAGCCCCAGCATTTT.

This clonotype was counted many times. V and J are TRBV12-3 or TRBV12-4 and TRBJ1-2, with D possibly being TRBD1 (6 bases). V lost 5 bases, J lost 5 bases, and 15 bases lay in between. This CDR3 is 14 amino acids long. The CDR3 is CASSPQGAGYGYTF. The CDR3 nucleotides are TGTGCCAGCAGTCCACAGGGTGCTGGGTATGGCTACACCTTC.

Many counts were recorded for this clonotype. This sequence joins TRBV24-1 and TRBJ2-7, with D possibly being TRBD1 (6 bases). CDR1 and CDR2 from the germline V gene are KGHDR and SFDVKD. Trimming stripped 4 bases from V and 7 bases from J, with 10 bases between. CDR3 length: 12 residues. This CDR3 reads CATSDPGEEQYF. The CDR3 DNA is TGTGCCACCAGTGACCCAGGGGAAGAGCAGTACTTC.

The table lists this clonotype with a few counts. CDR3 loop: CASSWTSGTRNEQFF. CDR3 coding DNA: TGTGCCAGCAGCTGGACTAGCGGGACCAGGAATGAGCAGTTCTTC. This rearrangement joins TRBV6-1 to TRBJ2-1; 12 bases agree with TRBD2. From germline, CDR1 is MNHNS and CDR2 SASEGT. CDR3 length: 15 residues. The J segment lost 7 bases and the V segment lost 6 bases, leaving 7 bases of the junction unmatched.

The genes are TRBV2 and TRBJ1-1; D might be TRBD1 (5 bases). V was shortened by 6 bases and J by 4 bases, with 9 bases between the two germline ends. This CDR3 spans 12 amino acids. CDR1 and CDR2 (germline): SNHLY, FYNNEI. CDR3 coding DNA: TGTGCCAGCAGGGGGGTGGGCACTGAAGCTTTCTTT. Its protein is CASRGVGTEAFF.

This clonotype appeared many times. The genes are TRBV20-1 and TRBJ2-3; D ambiguous. V lost 3 bases, J lost 0 bases, and 7 bases lay in between. Looked up from germline, CDR1 is DFQATT and CDR2 is SNEGSKA (reference sequence). The CDR3 is 13 amino acids. The CDR3 DNA is TGCAGTGCTAGGACTGCCAGCACAGATACGCAGTATTTT. Protein sequence: CSARTASTDTQYF.

The CDR3 loop is CASSFTGIRREAFF. The CDR3 DNA reads as TGTGCCAGCAGTTTTACGGGAATTAGGCGTGAAGCTTTCTTT. V is TRBV12-3 or TRBV12-4 and J is TRBJ1-1; D is ambiguous. Trimming left V 3 bases short and J 7 bases short, with 15 bases between. The CDR3 is made up of 14 amino acids.

This clonotype was seen at least ten times. The rearrangement joins TRBV12-3 or TRBV12-4 to TRBJ2-1; TRBD1 matches 12 bases. V lost 6 bases and J lost 0; bases outside the gene matches: 6. This CDR3 spans 17 amino acids. CDR3 protein: CASSPGTGGFSYNEQFF. Here the CDR3 DNA reads TGTGCCAGCAGCCCAGGGACAGGGGGCTTCTCCTACAATGAGCAGTTCTTC.

At least ten counts were recorded for this clonotype. V and J are TRBV27 and TRBJ1-4; 9 bases match TRBD1. V trimming: 5 bases; J trimming: 5 bases; junction bases outside the gene matches: 6. Germline loops: CDR1 MNHEY, CDR2 SMNVEV (reference sequence). The CDR3 is 15 residues long. The CDR3 region is CASSTIGQGNEKLFF. In DNA form, the CDR3 reads TGTGCCAGCAGTACCATAGGACAGGGGAATGAAAAACTGTTTTTT.

This clonotype has more than one count but fewer than ten. The chain employs TRBV7-3 and TRBJ2-1, with D perhaps matching TRBD1 (5 bases). The CDR3 contains 15 residues. Germline CDR1 SGHTA, CDR2 FQGTGA. Trimming removed 5 bases at V and 4 bases at J, with 15 bases between. The CDR3 here is CASSPGRAPYNEQFF. In DNA, the CDR3 is TGTGCCAGCAGCCCGGGCAGGGCCCCTTACAATGAGCAGTTCTTC.

The CDR3 loop reads CASSEWREDFGYGYTF. The CDR3 bases are TGTGCCAGCAGTGAATGGCGGGAAGATTTTGGATATGGCTACACCTTC. The genes are TRBV25-1 and TRBJ1-2, with D uncertain. CDR3 length: 16 residues. Trimming cost V 1 base and J 5 bases, with 17 bases left between them. Per the germline V gene, CDR1 is MGHDK and CDR2 is SYGVNS.

This clonotype was recorded many times. The chain employs TRBV30 and TRBJ1-5; D not certain. Germline V gene lookup returns CDR1 GTSNPN and CDR2 SVGIG (reference sequence). The CDR3 is 13 amino acids. V lost 3 bases, J lost 0 bases, and 6 bases lay in between. CDR3 sequence reads: CAWRADSNQPQHF. The CDR3 DNA follows: TGTGCCTGGAGGGCTGATAGCAATCAGCCCCAGCATTTT.

The V and J genes are TRBV5-1 and TRBJ2-7; a weak D match, TRBD2 (6 bases). The CDR3 contains 14 residues. Trimming took 3 bases from V and 5 from J, leaving 15 bases between them. In germline, CDR1 is SGHRS, CDR2 YFSETQ. The CDR3 loop is CASSSRDSANEQYF. In DNA, the CDR3 is TGCGCCAGCAGCTCCCGGGACTCGGCCAACGAGCAGTACTTC.

This clonotype was picked up a small number of times. The rearrangement uses TRBV6-2 or TRBV6-3 and TRBJ2-7; D gene uncertain. Germline loops: CDR1 MNHEY, CDR2 SVGEGT. Trimming left V 4 bases short and J 4 bases short, with 11 bases between. The CDR3 runs to 13 residues. CDR3 DNA sequence: TGTGCCAGCAGTTCCGACGTCGCGTACGAGCAGTACTTC. This translates into CASSSDVAYEQYF.

This chain uses TRBV20-1 with TRBJ2-7, with D maybe TRBD2 (6 bases). From germline, CDR1 is DFQATT and CDR2 SNEGSKA (reference sequence). V lost 6 bases and J 6 bases, leaving 15 bases between the germline ends. CDR3 size: 12 residues. The CDR3 reads CSAATLAREQYF. Written as DNA, the CDR3 is TGCAGTGCCGCCACTCTAGCGCGCGAGCAGTACTTC.